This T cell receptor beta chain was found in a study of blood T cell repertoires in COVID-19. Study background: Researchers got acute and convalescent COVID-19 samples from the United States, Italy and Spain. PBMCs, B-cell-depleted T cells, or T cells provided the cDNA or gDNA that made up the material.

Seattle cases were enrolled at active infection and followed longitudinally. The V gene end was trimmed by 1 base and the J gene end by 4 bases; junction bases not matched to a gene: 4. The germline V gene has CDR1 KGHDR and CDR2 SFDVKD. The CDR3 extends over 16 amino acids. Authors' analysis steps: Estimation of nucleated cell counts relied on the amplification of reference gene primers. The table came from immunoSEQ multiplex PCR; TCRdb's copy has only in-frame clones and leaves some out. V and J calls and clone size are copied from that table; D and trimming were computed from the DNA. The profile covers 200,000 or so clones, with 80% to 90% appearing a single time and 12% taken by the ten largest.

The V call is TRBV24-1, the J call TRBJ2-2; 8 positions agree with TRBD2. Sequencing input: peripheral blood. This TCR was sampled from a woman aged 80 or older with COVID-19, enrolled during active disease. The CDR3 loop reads CATSDLAGVATGELFF. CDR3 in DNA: TGTGCCACCAGTGATTTAGCGGGAGTTGCCACCGGGGAGCTGTTTTTT.